A selection of T cell receptor beta chains follows, all from one sample in a study of blood T cell repertoires in COVID-19. Libraries were prepared by immunoSEQ multiplex PCR; TCRdb keeps only in-frame clonotypes and omits some of them. Of roughly 140,000 clones in the sample, around 82% are singletons; the top ten hold around 13%. The sample comprised peripheral blood. These TCRs come from a man aged 55 to 70 with active or convalescent COVID-19. CDR3s include the opening cysteine and the closing phenylalanine or tryptophan. D genes are given only for firm matches. Size values are once, few and many counts, or a class for expanded clones, and some rows have none.

TRBV30	-	-	TRBJ1-5	TGTGCCTGGAGTGTACTGCGGCGAGAGCCCCAGCATTTT	CAWSVLRREPQHF
TRBV7-3	once	-	TRBJ2-2	TGTGCCAGCAGCTTAATCGCGAACACCGGGGAGCTGTTTTTT	CASSLIANTGELFF
TRBV15	-	-	TRBJ1-5	TGTGCCACCAGCAGAGTGAGGTTCTATAGCAATCAGCCCCAGCATTTT	CATSRVRFYSNQPQHF
TRBV7-9	-	-	TRBJ2-7	TGTGCCAGCGAGCCAACTACCGAGAGCTCCTACGAGCAGTACTTC	CASEPTTESSYEQYF
TRBV6-6	-	-	TRBJ1-3	TGTGCCAGCGGCCAGACGAATGGGGCCGACATAAACACCATATATTTT	CASGQTNGADINTIYF
TRBV19	-	-	TRBJ2-5	TGTGCCAGTAGTATTAATCGGGGAGGCCCTCAAGAGACCCAGTACTTC	CASSINRGGPQETQYF
TRBV3-1/TRBV3-2	-	-	TRBJ1-4	TGTGCCAGCAGCCAAGGAGGAGGAGGCGAAAAACTGTTTTTT	CASSQGGGGEKLFF
TRBV5-6	-	TRBD2	TRBJ2-1	TGTGCCAGCAGCTTACTAGCGGGAGGGCCCAATGAGCAGTTCTTC	CASSLLAGGPNEQFF
TRBV9	-	TRBD1	TRBJ2-7	TGTGCCAGCAGCCCAACGGACAGGGGGCCCTACGAGCAGTACTTC	CASSPTDRGPYEQYF
TRBV28	-	TRBD1	TRBJ2-7	TGTGCCAGCAGAAGTGGACAGGGTCTAGGTTACGAGCAGTACTTC	CASRSGQGLGYEQYF